The T cell receptor (beta chain) under discussion was sequenced for a study of blood T cells in healthy people across ages. General study points: It was found that TCR beta diversity correlated strongly with the percentage of naive T cells. Higher diversity, along with more naive CD4+ cells, distinguished long-lived donors from aged donors.

Every sample yielded at least 6.5 million isolated PBMCs. Comments on this clonotype: Its antigen is not identified.

Germline CDR1 reads LGHNA; CDR2 reads YSLEER. Trimming cost V 4 bases and J 0 bases, with 12 bases left between them. This CDR3 has 16 amino acids. Next came a second PCR, run for about 7 to 12 cycles, which used a sample-barcoded 5' primer along with a J-beta primer mix. Using its own MiXCR run on the 5' RACE reads, TCRdb lists one record per CDR3 protein. The table records about 1.1 million distinct CDR3 sequences, approximately 38% of them present only once. Sequencing was done on a sample of blood. The chain couples TRBV4-3 to TRBJ1-4; a weak D match, TRBD1 (5 bases). The sequence was collected from a man aged 18 to 30 in good health. Here the CDR3 DNA reads TGCGCCAGCAGCCTGGGGGGACCCGCAACTAATGAAAAACTGTTTTTT. Encoded protein: CASSLGGPATNEKLFF.